This T cell receptor (beta chain) was identified in a study of cytomegalovirus exposure and HLA in healthy donors. This CDR3 has 15 residues. Trimming shortened V by 5 bases and J by 2 bases, and 14 bases separated the two germline ends. CDR1 is SGHTA, CDR2 FQGNSA, per germline. Both 60 Vbeta primers and 13 Jbeta primers went into the PCR. Sequencing used immunoSEQ multiplex PCR; TCRdb keeps in-frame clones, though not all of them. The sample includes about 94,000 clones, roughly 73% seen only once; the top ten take roughly 3.8%. Sequencing was carried out using PBMCs. This clonotype was obtained from a woman aged 40 to 50 in good health and CMV-seronegative. The chain links TRBV7-2 to TRBJ2-3; D not certain. The DNA for the CDR3 is TGTGCCAGCAGCGCCCGCCAGACTTTCACAGATACGCAGTATTTT. Translating gives CASSARQTFTDTQYF.